These T cell receptor beta chains were read from a single sample in a study of CD8+ T cells in alopecia areata. TCRdb's copy holds only in-frame clones and misses some; the assay was immunoSEQ multiplex PCR. This table has approximately 150,000 clones, 58% appearing once. This material consisted of CD4+ T cells sorted from blood, taken at approximately week 56, from a patient treated with tofacitinib. The receptors originated from a human donor with alopecia areata. The CDR3 runs from the conserved cysteine through the conserved F or W. Fields, in order: clone size, D gene, V gene, J gene, CDR3 protein, CDR3 DNA. The D gene is left open where the match is weak. Not every row has a clone size; where given, it reads once, few, many or a size class.

-	TRBD2	TRBV19	TRBJ2-1	CASRTSGDRYNEQFF	TGTGCCAGTAGGACTAGCGGGGACAGGTACAATGAGCAGTTCTTC
-	-	TRBV6-5	TRBJ2-5	CASEVVETQYF	TGTGCCAGTGAGGTGGTAGAGACCCAGTACTTC
-	-	TRBV30	TRBJ2-5	CAWSVKETQYF	TGTGCCTGGAGTGTAAAAGAGACCCAGTACTTC
few	TRBD2	TRBV7-2	TRBJ2-7	CASSLRTSRYEQYF	TGTGCCAGCAGCTTGCGGACTAGCCGGTACGAGCAGTACTTC
-	TRBD1	TRBV25-1	TRBJ1-2	CASSGLGQGDYGYTF	TGTGCCAGCAGTGGTCTCGGACAGGGGGACTATGGCTACACCTTC
few	TRBD1	TRBV15	TRBJ2-7	CATSSGTGEFEQYF	TGTGCCACCAGCAGCGGGACAGGGGAATTCGAGCAGTACTTC
-	TRBD1	TRBV30	TRBJ1-6	CAWTPGTGNSPLHF	TGTGCCTGGACCCCCGGGACAGGGAATTCACCCCTCCACTTT
few	TRBD1	TRBV7-8	TRBJ2-6	CASSLGLTGSEANVLTF	TGTGCCAGCAGCTTAGGCCTGACAGGGTCTGAGGCCAACGTCCTGACTTTC
-	-	TRBV2	TRBJ1-6	CAKNRGDSPLHF	TGTGCCAAAAACCGGGGGGATTCACCCCTCCACTTT
-	-	TRBV15	TRBJ1-5	CATSSGMVGSNQPQHF	TGTGCCACCAGCAGCGGAATGGTGGGGAGCAATCAGCCCCAGCATTTT
-	TRBD1	TRBV5-8	TRBJ1-2	CASSLPGQNYGYTF	TGTGCCAGCAGCTTACCGGGACAGAACTATGGCTACACCTTC
-	-	TRBV7-2	TRBJ2-7	CASSSRRQSGEQYF	TGTGCCAGCAGCTCGCGACGACAGTCGGGGGAGCAGTACTTC
few	TRBD1	TRBV29-1	TRBJ1-5	CSVARGQDQPQHF	TGCAGCGTTGCCAGGGGGCAAGATCAGCCCCAGCATTTT
few	-	TRBV30	TRBJ1-2	CAWIERESYGYTF	TGTGCCTGGATTGAAAGGGAGAGCTATGGCTACACCTTC
-	-	TRBV29-1	TRBJ2-3	CSVVSWGESDTQYF	TGCAGCGTTGTATCATGGGGGGAGTCAGATACGCAGTATTTT
-	-	TRBV29-1	TRBJ2-7	CSVGETVGGQYF	TGCAGCGTTGGAGAGACGGTAGGAGGGCAGTACTTC
-	TRBD1	TRBV2	TRBJ2-7	CASSDPGQGFHEQYF	TGTGCCAGCAGTGATCCGGGACAGGGGTTCCACGAGCAGTACTTC
-	-	TRBV2	TRBJ1-4	CASSREDEKLFF	TGTGCCAGCAGCAGGGAGGATGAAAAACTGTTTTTT
-	-	TRBV29-1	TRBJ2-7	CSGTTSSYEQYF	TGCAGCGGCACCACGAGCTCCTACGAGCAGTACTTC
-	-	TRBV6-1	TRBJ1-1	CASSDGAGNTEAFF	TGTGCCAGCAGTGATGGTGCAGGGAACACTGAAGCTTTCTTT
once	-	TRBV7-6	TRBJ2-2	CASSFVENTGELFF	TGTGCCAGCAGCTTCGTGGAGAACACCGGGGAGCTGTTTTTT
few	-	TRBV6-1	TRBJ1-1	CASLHRTMNTEAFF	TGTGCCAGTCTACACCGTACTATGAACACTGAAGCTTTCTTT
-	TRBD2	TRBV7-2	TRBJ2-4	CASSSAGRARIQYF	TGTGCCAGCAGCTCCGCTGGGAGGGCGCGCATTCAGTACTTC
-	TRBD1	TRBV6-1	TRBJ2-7	CASSRTGEAYEQYF	TGTGCCAGCAGTCGAACAGGGGAAGCTTACGAGCAGTACTTC
few	TRBD1	TRBV5-1	TRBJ2-6	CASSLGTGNSGANVLTF	TGCGCCAGCAGCTTAGGGACAGGGAACTCTGGGGCCAACGTCCTGACTTTC
-	-	TRBV29-1	TRBJ1-4	CSVEDDDGGKLFF	TGCAGCGTTGAAGATGACGACGGCGGAAAACTGTTTTTT
few	-	TRBV2	TRBJ2-5	CASRGETQYF	TGTGCCAGCAGGGGGGAGACCCAGTACTTC
-	-	TRBV29-1	TRBJ2-7	CSVPVGGEQYF	TGCAGCGTCCCTGTGGGGGGTGAGCAGTACTTC
once	TRBD1	TRBV6-1	TRBJ1-6	CASSEAWTGGSPLHF	TGTGCCAGCAGTGAAGCCTGGACAGGGGGCTCACCCCTCCACTTT
-	-	TRBV7-9	TRBJ1-6	CASSLESSPLHF	TGTGCCAGCAGCTTAGAGAGTTCACCCCTCCACTTT
once	-	TRBV6-5	TRBJ2-7	CASSSSDRYEQYF	TGTGCCAGCAGTTCCTCGGACCGCTACGAGCAGTACTTC
once	-	TRBV30	TRBJ1-2	CAWSVMVLYGYTF	TGTGCCTGGAGTGTTATGGTCCTCTATGGCTACACCTTC
-	-	TRBV6-6	TRBJ1-1	CASVMGTNTEAFF	TGTGCCAGCGTTATGGGCACGAACACTGAAGCTTTCTTT
once	TRBD1	TRBV6-5	TRBJ1-2	CASSSGTGIRGYTF	TGTGCCAGCAGCAGCGGGACAGGGATTCGAGGCTACACCTTC
-	TRBD1	TRBV7-8	TRBJ1-5	CASSLLEGAMDQPQHF	TGTGCCAGCAGCTTATTGGAGGGGGCGATGGATCAGCCCCAGCATTTT
many	TRBD2	TRBV29-1	TRBJ2-7	CSVRGPLTSGGRSYEQYF	TGCAGCGTCCGAGGTCCCCTGACTAGCGGGGGCCGCTCCTACGAGCAGTACTTC
-	-	TRBV30	TRBJ1-5	CAWSSGGPSNQPQHF	TGTGCCTGGAGTTCTGGGGGGCCTAGCAATCAGCCCCAGCATTTT
-	-	TRBV7-9	TRBJ1-2	CASSLAAGFF	TGTGCCAGCAGCTTAGCGGCGGGATTCTTC
-	-	TRBV25-1	TRBJ2-1	CASSHPWVNEQFF	TGTGCCAGCAGTCACCCATGGGTAAATGAGCAGTTCTTC
-	-	TRBV6-5	TRBJ1-4	CASRQGLGSEKLFF	TGTGCCAGCAGACAGGGTTTGGGAAGTGAAAAACTGTTTTTT
few	TRBD1	TRBV6-5	TRBJ1-2	CASSSQQGWDGYTF	TGTGCCAGCAGTTCTCAACAGGGGTGGGATGGCTACACCTTC
-	-	TRBV11-3	TRBJ2-5	CASSLDRETQYF	TGTGCCAGCAGCCTTGACAGGGAGACCCAGTACTTC
-	-	TRBV6-5	TRBJ1-1	CASNRGDTEAFF	TGTGCCAGCAATAGAGGCGACACTGAAGCTTTCTTT
-	-	TRBV6-5	TRBJ1-2	CASSYRQNYGYTF	TGTGCCAGCAGTTACAGGCAGAACTATGGCTACACCTTC
-	TRBD1	TRBV6-5	TRBJ2-1	CASSPNRGRTFF	TGTGCCAGCAGTCCTAACAGGGGGCGGACGTTCTTC
-	TRBD1	TRBV7-9	TRBJ1-1	CASSSDRGLGGTEAFF	TGTGCCAGCAGCTCAGACAGGGGGCTGGGTGGCACTGAAGCTTTCTTT
few	TRBD1	TRBV7-3	TRBJ2-3	CASSKQGRTDTQYF	TGTGCCAGCAGCAAACAGGGGCGTACAGATACGCAGTATTTT
-	TRBD1	TRBV27	TRBJ1-2	CASSPSGTGNYGYTF	TGTGCCAGCAGTCCCTCCGGGACAGGGAACTATGGCTACACCTTC
-	-	TRBV4-1	TRBJ1-1	CASKGQEPARGAEAFF	TGCGCCAGCAAGGGTCAGGAACCTGCCAGGGGCGCTGAAGCTTTCTTT
-	-	TRBV29-1	TRBJ2-5	CSALLGETQYF	TGCAGCGCACTGTTGGGGGAGACCCAGTACTTC
-	-	TRBV30	TRBJ2-5	CAWSRGRETQYF	TGTGCCTGGAGCCGGGGGCGGGAGACCCAGTACTTC
-	-	TRBV15	TRBJ2-5	CATMIQGGTQYF	TGTGCCACCATGATCCAAGGGGGGACCCAGTACTTC
-	-	TRBV27	TRBJ1-6	CASSGSFNSPLHF	TGTGCCAGCAGTGGGTCATTCAATTCACCCCTCCACTTT
few	-	TRBV6-5	TRBJ2-3	CASSYLHGTQYF	TGTGCCAGCAGTTACTTACATGGTACGCAGTATTTT
-	TRBD1	TRBV2	TRBJ2-4	CASSRPTGGRSNIQYF	TGTGCCAGCAGTCGCCCGACAGGGGGCCGGTCGAACATTCAGTACTTC
-	-	TRBV5-6	TRBJ2-7	CASSLETISYEQYF	TGTGCCAGCAGCTTGGAGACAATCTCCTACGAGCAGTACTTC
-	-	TRBV20-1	TRBJ1-2	CSARDSYGYTF	TGCAGTGCTAGAGACTCATATGGCTACACCTTC
few	-	TRBV29-1	TRBJ2-7	CSVEGGLSYEQYF	TGCAGCGTTGAAGGGGGTCTCTCCTACGAGCAGTACTTC
once	-	TRBV29-1	TRBJ1-1	CSVVRRNTEAFF	TGCAGCGTTGTACGGAGGAACACTGAAGCTTTCTTT